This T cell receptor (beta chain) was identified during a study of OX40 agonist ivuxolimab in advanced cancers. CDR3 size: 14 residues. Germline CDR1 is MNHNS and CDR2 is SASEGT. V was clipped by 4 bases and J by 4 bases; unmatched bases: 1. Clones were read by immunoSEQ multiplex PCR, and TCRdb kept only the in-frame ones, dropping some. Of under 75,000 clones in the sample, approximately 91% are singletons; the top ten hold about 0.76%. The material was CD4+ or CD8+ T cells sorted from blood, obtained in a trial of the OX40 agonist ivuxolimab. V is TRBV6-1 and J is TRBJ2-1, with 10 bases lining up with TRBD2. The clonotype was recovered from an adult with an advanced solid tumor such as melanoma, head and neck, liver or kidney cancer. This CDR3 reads CASSATSGYNEQFF. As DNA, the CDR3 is TGTGCCAGCAGTGCGACTAGCGGGTACAATGAGCAGTTCTTC.